The rows below give T cell receptor beta chains drawn from one sample of a study of blood T cell repertoires in COVID-19. Clones were read by immunoSEQ multiplex PCR, and TCRdb kept only the in-frame ones, dropping some. The profile covers under 200,000 clones, with roughly 90% appearing a single time and around 1.6% taken by the ten largest. The sample consisted of peripheral blood. These receptors all come from a man aged 18 to 29 with active or convalescent COVID-19. Both conserved end residues are part of each CDR3. D genes are given only for firm matches. Size is omitted from some rows. Given values are once, few, many or a class for expanded clones.

clone_size: -
j_call: TRBJ2-3
d_call: -
v_call: TRBV2
cdr3_aa: CASNPGTDTQYF
cdr3_nt: TGTGCCAGCAACCCGGGGACAGATACGCAGTATTTT

clone_size: -
j_call: TRBJ2-3
d_call: TRBD2
v_call: TRBV5-1
cdr3_aa: CASSLGLAGDTQYF
cdr3_nt: TGCGCCAGCAGCTTAGGACTAGCGGGCGATACGCAGTATTTT

clone_size: -
j_call: TRBJ2-7
d_call: TRBD2
v_call: TRBV5-1
cdr3_aa: CASSTGGLAGTHEQYF
cdr3_nt: TGCGCCAGCAGCACGGGGGGACTAGCGGGAACCCACGAGCAGTACTTC

clone_size: -
j_call: TRBJ1-4
d_call: -
v_call: TRBV5-4
cdr3_aa: CASSFRGEGEKLFF
cdr3_nt: TGTGCCAGCAGCTTCAGGGGAGAGGGTGAAAAACTGTTTTTT

clone_size: -
j_call: TRBJ1-2
d_call: TRBD1
v_call: TRBV28
cdr3_aa: CASSQGRGLGYTF
cdr3_nt: TGTGCCAGCAGCCAAGGTAGGGGGCTTGGCTACACCTTC

clone_size: -
j_call: TRBJ1-5
d_call: TRBD1
v_call: TRBV6-5
cdr3_aa: CASSRTGVEPQHF
cdr3_nt: TGTGCCAGCAGCCGCACAGGGGTTGAGCCCCAGCATTTT

clone_size: -
j_call: TRBJ1-6
d_call: -
v_call: TRBV7-9
cdr3_aa: CASSLDVVGGNSPLHF
cdr3_nt: TGTGCCAGCAGCTTAGATGTCGTGGGGGGGAATTCACCCCTCCACTTT

clone_size: -
j_call: TRBJ2-7
d_call: TRBD2
v_call: TRBV11-2
cdr3_aa: CASSLPLAGGTYEQYF
cdr3_nt: TGTGCCAGCAGCTTACCACTAGCGGGAGGTACCTACGAGCAGTACTTC

clone_size: -
j_call: TRBJ1-5
d_call: -
v_call: TRBV5-8
cdr3_aa: CASSLSLLFQPQHF
cdr3_nt: TGTGCCAGCAGCTTGAGTCTTCTATTTCAGCCCCAGCATTTT

clone_size: -
j_call: TRBJ2-1
d_call: TRBD1
v_call: TRBV6-6
cdr3_aa: CASSPGGGTGAFREQFF
cdr3_nt: TGTGCCAGCAGTCCCGGGGGCGGGACAGGGGCTTTTCGGGAGCAGTTCTTC

clone_size: -
j_call: TRBJ1-2
d_call: -
v_call: TRBV6-5
cdr3_aa: CASTRTTDYGYTF
cdr3_nt: TGTGCCAGCACTAGGACGACAGACTATGGCTACACCTTC

clone_size: -
j_call: TRBJ1-1
d_call: -
v_call: TRBV30
cdr3_aa: CAWSETSAGTEAFF
cdr3_nt: TGTGCCTGGAGCGAGACCTCGGCAGGGACTGAAGCTTTCTTT

clone_size: -
j_call: TRBJ2-2
d_call: TRBD2
v_call: TRBV11-2
cdr3_aa: CASSLSGRADTGELFF
cdr3_nt: TGTGCCAGCAGCTTGAGCGGGAGGGCCGACACCGGGGAGCTGTTTTTT

clone_size: -
j_call: TRBJ2-7
d_call: TRBD2
v_call: TRBV15
cdr3_aa: CATSRDLLGLAGYEQYF
cdr3_nt: TGTGCCACCAGCAGAGATCTGTTGGGACTAGCGGGATACGAGCAGTACTTC

clone_size: -
j_call: TRBJ2-1
d_call: TRBD2
v_call: TRBV10-3
cdr3_aa: CAIAGTSGLHEQFF
cdr3_nt: TGTGCCATCGCCGGGACTAGCGGGCTCCATGAGCAGTTCTTC

clone_size: -
j_call: TRBJ2-3
d_call: -
v_call: TRBV5-6
cdr3_aa: CASSLFDEGFADTQYF
cdr3_nt: TGTGCCAGCAGCTTGTTTGATGAGGGCTTCGCAGATACGCAGTATTTT

clone_size: -
j_call: TRBJ2-3
d_call: TRBD1
v_call: TRBV6-5
cdr3_aa: CASQDRFTDTQYF
cdr3_nt: TGTGCCAGCCAGGACAGGTTTACAGATACGCAGTATTTT

clone_size: -
j_call: TRBJ1-3
d_call: -
v_call: TRBV23-1
cdr3_aa: CASSQSFDTASGNTIYF
cdr3_nt: TGCGCCAGCAGTCAATCGTTTGACACGGCGTCTGGAAACACCATATATTTT

clone_size: -
j_call: TRBJ1-5
d_call: -
v_call: TRBV27
cdr3_aa: CASSWRGNQPQHF
cdr3_nt: TGTGCCAGCAGTTGGAGAGGGAACCAGCCCCAGCATTTT

clone_size: -
j_call: TRBJ1-2
d_call: TRBD1
v_call: TRBV28
cdr3_aa: CASNSRDRDNYGYTF
cdr3_nt: TGTGCCAGCAACTCAAGGGACAGGGATAACTATGGCTACACCTTC

clone_size: once
j_call: TRBJ1-6
d_call: TRBD1
v_call: TRBV30
cdr3_aa: CAAWTGGVSPLHF
cdr3_nt: TGTGCCGCATGGACAGGGGGCGTTTCACCCCTCCACTTT

clone_size: few
j_call: TRBJ2-3
d_call: TRBD2
v_call: TRBV7-9
cdr3_aa: CASSLTSGRPTDTQYF
cdr3_nt: TGTGCCAGCAGCTTAACTAGCGGGAGGCCCACAGATACGCAGTATTTT

clone_size: -
j_call: TRBJ1-3
d_call: TRBD1
v_call: TRBV5-5
cdr3_aa: CASSPGTAGNTIYF
cdr3_nt: TGTGCCAGCAGCCCCGGGACAGCTGGAAACACCATATATTTT

clone_size: -
j_call: TRBJ2-1
d_call: TRBD2
v_call: TRBV4-1
cdr3_aa: CASSQNPAGAGGNNEQFF
cdr3_nt: TGCGCCAGCAGCCAAAATCCGGCGGGGGCGGGGGGGAACAATGAGCAGTTCTTC

clone_size: few
j_call: TRBJ2-1
d_call: -
v_call: TRBV5-6
cdr3_aa: CASSNAKRAKYNEQFF
cdr3_nt: TGTGCCAGCAGCAACGCTAAGCGAGCGAAGTACAATGAGCAGTTCTTC

clone_size: -
j_call: TRBJ2-7
d_call: -
v_call: TRBV12-5
cdr3_aa: CASGYRGEEVYEQYF
cdr3_nt: TGTGCTAGTGGTTACCGCGGGGAGGAAGTCTACGAGCAGTACTTC

clone_size: -
j_call: TRBJ1-4
d_call: -
v_call: TRBV30
cdr3_aa: CAWSDNGGGLFF
cdr3_nt: TGTGCCTGGAGCGATAATGGTGGAGGACTGTTTTTT

clone_size: -
j_call: TRBJ2-7
d_call: -
v_call: TRBV30
cdr3_aa: CAWSNGGANEQYF
cdr3_nt: TGTGCCTGGAGCAACGGTGGGGCCAACGAGCAGTACTTC

clone_size: few
j_call: TRBJ1-6
d_call: TRBD1
v_call: TRBV5-4
cdr3_aa: CASSLEGQGGSPLHF
cdr3_nt: TGTGCCAGCAGCTTGGAGGGACAGGGAGGATCACCCCTCCACTTT

clone_size: -
j_call: TRBJ2-5
d_call: -
v_call: TRBV5-4
cdr3_aa: CASSTQETQYF
cdr3_nt: TGTGCCAGCAGCACTCAAGAGACCCAGTACTTC

clone_size: once
j_call: TRBJ2-7
d_call: -
v_call: TRBV5-6
cdr3_aa: CASSLAAGLYEQYF
cdr3_nt: TGTGCCAGCAGCTTGGCTGCGGGGCTCTACGAGCAGTACTTC

clone_size: -
j_call: TRBJ2-3
d_call: TRBD1
v_call: TRBV7-6
cdr3_aa: CASSNDRGLTDTQYF
cdr3_nt: TGTGCCAGCAGCAACGACAGGGGTCTCACAGATACGCAGTATTTT

clone_size: -
j_call: TRBJ2-1
d_call: -
v_call: TRBV18
cdr3_aa: CASSPSGGVDEQFF
cdr3_nt: TGTGCCAGCTCACCCTCGGGTGGTGTAGATGAGCAGTTCTTC

clone_size: -
j_call: TRBJ2-5
d_call: -
v_call: TRBV19
cdr3_aa: CASSIARGQETQYF
cdr3_nt: TGTGCCAGTAGTATAGCCCGGGGGCAAGAGACCCAGTACTTC

clone_size: -
j_call: TRBJ2-3
d_call: -
v_call: TRBV4-2
cdr3_aa: CASSRTASTDTQYF
cdr3_nt: TGTGCCAGCAGCCGCACTGCTAGCACAGATACGCAGTATTTT

clone_size: -
j_call: TRBJ1-1
d_call: TRBD1
v_call: TRBV9
cdr3_aa: CASSVDWQGVGVTEAFF
cdr3_nt: TGTGCCAGCAGCGTAGACTGGCAGGGGGTAGGCGTCACTGAAGCTTTCTTT

clone_size: -
j_call: TRBJ2-1
d_call: TRBD2
v_call: TRBV28
cdr3_aa: CASSLLRTSGAYNEQFF
cdr3_nt: TGTGCCAGCAGTTTATTGCGGACTAGCGGGGCTTACAATGAGCAGTTCTTC

clone_size: many
j_call: TRBJ2-3
d_call: TRBD2
v_call: TRBV11-2
cdr3_aa: CASRGPGGDTQYF
cdr3_nt: TGTGCCAGCAGGGGCCCCGGGGGGGATACGCAGTATTTT

clone_size: few
j_call: TRBJ1-6
d_call: -
v_call: TRBV15
cdr3_aa: CATSRDLQINSPLHF
cdr3_nt: TGTGCCACCAGCAGAGATTTGCAGATTAATTCACCCCTCCACTTT

clone_size: -
j_call: TRBJ2-7
d_call: TRBD2
v_call: TRBV11-2
cdr3_aa: CASSLGKLAPSWEQYF
cdr3_nt: TGTGCCAGCAGCTTAGGAAAACTAGCGCCCTCTTGGGAGCAGTACTTC

clone_size: -
j_call: TRBJ1-1
d_call: TRBD1
v_call: TRBV7-3
cdr3_aa: CASSSQGAGMGTEAFF
cdr3_nt: TGTGCCAGCAGCTCTCAGGGGGCTGGTATGGGCACTGAAGCTTTCTTT

clone_size: -
j_call: TRBJ2-1
d_call: TRBD2
v_call: TRBV15
cdr3_aa: CATGLSGSGRNVEQFF
cdr3_nt: TGTGCCACCGGGTTGTCGGGTAGCGGGAGGAATGTTGAGCAGTTCTTC

clone_size: -
j_call: TRBJ2-5
d_call: TRBD2
v_call: TRBV7-9
cdr3_aa: CASSWLSGIQETQYF
cdr3_nt: TGTGCCAGCAGCTGGCTTAGCGGGATTCAAGAGACCCAGTACTTC

clone_size: few
j_call: TRBJ1-3
d_call: -
v_call: TRBV25-1
cdr3_aa: CASSDAGGNTIYF
cdr3_nt: TGTGCCAGCAGTGATGCAGGGGGAAACACCATATATTTT

clone_size: -
j_call: TRBJ1-5
d_call: TRBD1
v_call: TRBV7-9
cdr3_aa: CASSLALGQGYQPQHF
cdr3_nt: TGTGCCAGCAGCTTAGCCCTTGGACAGGGTTACCAGCCCCAGCATTTT

clone_size: -
j_call: TRBJ1-3
d_call: TRBD1
v_call: TRBV28
cdr3_aa: CASSWTGALGNTIYF
cdr3_nt: TGTGCCAGCAGTTGGACAGGGGCGCTCGGAAACACCATATATTTT

clone_size: -
j_call: TRBJ2-3
d_call: -
v_call: TRBV11-3
cdr3_aa: CASSLSGLSTDTQYF
cdr3_nt: TGTGCCAGCAGCCTCAGCGGTCTTAGCACAGATACGCAGTATTTT

clone_size: -
j_call: TRBJ2-2
d_call: TRBD1
v_call: TRBV7-9
cdr3_aa: CASTGTKGAPNTGELFF
cdr3_nt: TGTGCCAGCACCGGAACGAAGGGGGCCCCGAACACCGGGGAGCTGTTTTTT

clone_size: -
j_call: TRBJ2-7
d_call: TRBD2
v_call: TRBV4-3
cdr3_aa: CASSHGSGRGNEQYF
cdr3_nt: TGCGCCAGCAGCCACGGAAGCGGGAGAGGGAACGAGCAGTACTTC

clone_size: -
j_call: TRBJ2-3
d_call: TRBD2
v_call: TRBV3-1/TRBV3-2
cdr3_aa: CASSRQRGGRTDTQYF
cdr3_nt: TGTGCCAGCAGCCGACAGCGGGGGGGCCGCACAGATACGCAGTATTTT

clone_size: -
j_call: TRBJ1-1
d_call: -
v_call: TRBV5-8
cdr3_aa: CASRWSRLAEAFF
cdr3_nt: TGTGCCAGCAGGTGGAGCCGGTTGGCTGAAGCTTTCTTT

clone_size: -
j_call: TRBJ2-5
d_call: TRBD1
v_call: TRBV6-6
cdr3_aa: CASSPSWGTGGKKETQYF
cdr3_nt: TGTGCCAGCAGTCCCTCGTGGGGGACAGGGGGCAAGAAAGAGACCCAGTACTTC

clone_size: -
j_call: TRBJ2-1
d_call: TRBD2
v_call: TRBV19
cdr3_aa: CASSITGGNNEQFF
cdr3_nt: TGTGCCAGTAGTATAACGGGAGGGAACAATGAGCAGTTCTTC

clone_size: -
j_call: TRBJ2-3
d_call: TRBD1
v_call: TRBV19
cdr3_aa: CASSTRDRGETDTQYF
cdr3_nt: TGTGCCAGTAGTACCAGGGACAGGGGTGAGACAGATACGCAGTATTTT

clone_size: -
j_call: TRBJ2-1
d_call: -
v_call: TRBV6-5
cdr3_aa: CASIEGREQFF
cdr3_nt: TGTGCCAGCATCGAAGGCAGGGAGCAGTTCTTC

clone_size: -
j_call: TRBJ1-2
d_call: TRBD1
v_call: TRBV2
cdr3_aa: CASHRDRDGYGYTF
cdr3_nt: TGTGCCAGCCACCGGGACAGGGACGGCTATGGCTACACCTTC

clone_size: -
j_call: TRBJ1-6
d_call: -
v_call: TRBV27
cdr3_aa: CASSPKPSGTGFSPLHF
cdr3_nt: TGTGCCAGCAGCCCAAAGCCGTCCGGTACAGGTTTCTCACCCCTCCACTTT